This passage covers 15 T cell receptor beta chains from one sample sequenced in a study of T cell repertoires in cytomegalovirus infection. No antigen has been assigned to these receptors. TCRdb processed the reads anew with MiXCR; each CDR3 protein has one entry. The sample carries more than 110,000 distinct CDR3 sequences, more than 30% recorded once. The source material was CD8+ T cells from cultured PBMCs, sampled from culture after CMV antigen stimulation. Receptors originate from a human donor in good health (CMV status not recorded). Some clones in this sample may be carry-over from other donors' samples.

The genes are TRBV4-3 and TRBJ2-6; D is unclear. Trimming pared 0 bases from V and 4 bases from J, leaving 13 bases between. CDR3 length: 17 residues. The germline CDR1 and CDR2 sequences are LGHNA and YSLEER. For the CDR3, the DNA is TGCGCCAGCAGCCAAGAATGGGAAGGGAACGGGGCCAACGTCCTGACTTTC. This encodes CASSQEWEGNGANVLTF.

This clonotype was observed at least ten times. The rearrangement uses TRBV7-9 and TRBJ2-5, with D tentatively TRBD1 (6 bases). There are 13 residues in the CDR3. Trimming took off 5 bases at V and 4 bases at J, with 11 bases between the two ends. Per the germline V gene, CDR1 is SEHNR and CDR2 is FQNEAQ (reference sequence). Here the CDR3 reads CASSRQVGETQYF. CDR3 bases: TGTGCCAGCAGCCGACAGGTTGGAGAGACCCAGTACTTC. The whole variable domain, remainder taken from reference TRBV7-9 and TRBJ2-5, is DTGVSQNPRHKITKRGQNVTFRCDPISEHNRLYWYRQTLGQGPEFLTYFQNEAQLEKSRLLSDRFSAERPKGSFSTLEIQRTEQGDSAMYLCASSRQVGETQYFGPGTRLLVL.

This clonotype was counted a few times. The gene calls are TRBV7-6 and TRBJ2-3; D perhaps matches TRBD2 (6 bases). CDR3 size: 11 residues. The ends were cut back, 6 bases at V and 11 bases at J, with 12 bases in the middle. From germline, CDR1 is SGHVS and CDR2 FNYEAQ. Written as DNA, the CDR3 is TGTGCCAGCAGTACCGGGACTCAGCAGTATTTT. This codes for CASSTGTQQYF.

A few counts support this clonotype. The rearrangement joins TRBV28 to TRBJ2-2; TRBD1 agrees at 10 bases. This CDR3 is 15 amino acids long. Germline V gene sequence: CDR1 MDHEN, CDR2 SYDVKM. Unmatched junction bases numbered 8, after V lost 8 bases and J lost 5 bases. For the CDR3, the DNA is TGTGCCAGCGAACCCCGGGACAGGGGTACCGGGGAGCTGTTTTTT. It codes for CASEPRDRGTGELFF.

This clonotype was seen ten or more times. The genes are TRBV7-9 and TRBJ1-3, with D possibly matching TRBD1 (5 bases). CDR3 length: 15 amino acids. V was shortened by 4 bases and J by 2 bases, with 12 bases between the two germline ends. The germline CDR1 and CDR2 sequences are SEHNR and FQNEAQ (reference sequence). The CDR3 is CASSYTGTAGNTIYF. The CDR3 bases are TGTGCCAGCAGCTACACCGGGACGGCTGGAAACACCATATATTTT.

The genes are TRBV12-3 or TRBV12-4 and TRBJ2-7, with 8 bases that match TRBD2. Trimming cost V 7 bases and J 5 bases; bases outside gene matches: 13. The CDR3 is 15 residues long. The CDR3 DNA reads as TGTGCCAGCACTAAAGGGAGTAGCGGGGCCCACGAGCAGTACTTC. Amino acids: CASTKGSSGAHEQYF.

About this clonotype itself: A read error may explain this, as a much larger clone is one base away. This chain uses TRBV7-8 with TRBJ1-2; TRBD1 aligns across 7 bases. V shed 1 base, J shed 6 bases, and the junction held 2 bases outside the gene matches. Germline assignment: CDR1 SGHVS and CDR2 FQNEAQ. The CDR3 has 13 amino acids. The CDR3 sequence: CASSLEGTDGYTF. The CDR3, as DNA: TGTGCCAGCAGCTTAGAGGGGACAGATGGCTACACCTTC.

This clonotype was seen ten or more times. The V gene is TRBV7-2, the J gene TRBJ1-2, with D tentatively TRBD1 (6 bases). The CDR3 has 15 residues. The germline V and J ends were trimmed by 2 bases and 2 bases, with 12 bases remaining between them. Germline lookup yields CDR1 SGHTA and CDR2 FQGNSA. The CDR3 DNA is TGTGCCAGCAGCTTACCCTCGACAGGAAACTATGGCTACACCTTC. Amino acids: CASSLPSTGNYGYTF.

The V call is TRBV30, the J call TRBJ2-3; 7 nucleotides agree with TRBD2. CDR1 and CDR2 from the germline V gene are GTSNPN and SVGIG (reference sequence). V was pared by 5 bases and J by 0 bases, with 8 bases of the junction left unmatched. CDR3 size: 15 residues. CDR3 loop: CAWEIAGSSTDTQYF. The DNA for the CDR3 is TGTGCCTGGGAAATAGCGGGCTCAAGCACAGATACGCAGTATTTT.

The chain carries TRBV27 and TRBJ1-2; D unresolved. CDR1 is MNHEY and CDR2 is SMNVEV in the germline V gene (reference sequence). The ends were cut back, 4 bases at V and 3 bases at J, with 18 bases in the middle. The CDR3 is 16 amino acids. The CDR3 nucleotides read TGTGCCAGCAGTTATGCCGCTCGAGGGTACGACTATGGCTACACCTTC. Protein: CASSYAARGYDYGYTF.

The CDR3 is CASSPETAVNTEAFF. CDR3 coding DNA: TGTGCCAGCAGCCCAGAGACAGCCGTGAACACTGAAGCTTTCTTT. The chain couples TRBV2 to TRBJ1-1, with D possibly matching TRBD1 (5 bases). With 6 bases removed from V and 0 bases from J, the gap between germline ends came to 14 bases. CDR1 is SNHLY, CDR2 FYNNEI, per germline. This CDR3 has 15 residues.

The rearrangement links TRBV11-3 to TRBJ2-3; 7 nucleotides agree with TRBD2. J lost 4 bases, V lost 3 bases, and 7 bases had no gene match. From germline, CDR1 is SGHNT and CDR2 YENEEA. The CDR3 length is 15 residues. Written as DNA, the CDR3 is TGTGCCAGCAGCTTGGGAGGGCCCCAGGCAGATACGCAGTATTTT. It specifies CASSLGGPQADTQYF.

This clonotype has only a few counts. The V call is TRBV6-5, the J call TRBJ1-1; the match to TRBD1 covers 9 bases. CDR1 and CDR2 from the germline V gene are MNHEY and SVGAGI. The CDR3 contains 14 residues. Trimming at V came to 6 bases and at J to 3 bases, leaving 5 bases not matched to a gene. Here the CDR3 reads CASRQQGADTEAFF. The CDR3 nucleotides are TGTGCCAGCAGGCAACAGGGGGCTGACACTGAAGCTTTCTTT.

V is TRBV12-3 or TRBV12-4 and J is TRBJ2-1; 9 nucleotides line up with TRBD2. The junction had 12 bases not matched to a gene; V was cut back by 2 bases and J by 4 bases. The CDR3 is 18 amino acids. DNA for the CDR3: TGTGCCAGCAGTTTAATACGGTCCAGCGGGGGGTCATACAATGAGCAGTTCTTC. It specifies CASSLIRSSGGSYNEQFF.

This clonotype has more than one count but fewer than ten. The CDR3 coding sequence is TGTGCCAGCAGTTTACGACCCGGAGGGGATCAGCCCCAGCATTTT. The encoded protein is CASSLRPGGDQPQHF. V usage is TRBV28 and J usage is TRBJ1-5, with D perhaps matching TRBD1 (5 bases). The germline gives CDR1 MDHEN, CDR2 SYDVKM. This CDR3 has 15 amino acids. Trimming shortened V by 2 bases and J by 5 bases, and 13 bases separated the two germline ends.